The 2 T cell receptor beta chains below were found in one sample sequenced in a study of CD8+CD57+ T cells in acquired aplastic anemia. Template material for TCR beta VDJ and CDR3 profiling consisted of genomic DNA. TCRdb re-called the reads through MiXCR, storing one row per CDR3 protein. The table includes some 150,000 distinct CDR3 sequences, roughly two thirds detected once. Patients who underwent sequencing had shown CD8+CD57+ cell expansion by flow cytometry. Sequenced material: sorted CD4+, CD8+, or CD8+CD57+ T cells (not recorded which) from PBMCs. The receptors shown here come from a human donor with aplastic anemia.

CDR3 protein: CASSPDLLFEAFF. The CDR3 DNA is TGTGCCAGCAGCCCGGACCTACTGTTTGAAGCTTTCTTT. The chain carries TRBV7-2 and TRBJ1-1, with no clear D. The CDR3 is 13 amino acids. CDR1 is SGHTA and CDR2 is FQGNSA in the germline V gene. The germline V and J ends were trimmed by 5 bases and 7 bases, with 14 bases remaining between them.

Only one count was recorded for this clonotype. The chain links TRBV2 to TRBJ2-7; weak D call: TRBD1 (6 bases). In germline, CDR1 is SNHLY, CDR2 FYNNEI. The V end was cut by 10 bases, the J end by 0 bases, with 16 bases between. This CDR3 region has 14 residues. CDR3 protein: CANPTGPFSYEQYF. In DNA form, the CDR3 reads TGTGCCAATCCGACAGGACCGTTCTCCTACGAGCAGTACTTC.